This is a list of T cell receptor beta chains from one sample in a study of T cell repertoires in cytomegalovirus infection. TCRdb independently ran MiXCR on the reads; one entry per CDR3 protein. Of 130,000 or so distinct CDR3 sequences in the sample, about 6% were seen once. The sample consisted of PBMCs. These TCRs come from a human donor in good health (CMV status not recorded). Some clones in this sample may be carry-over from other donors' samples. CDR3s include the opening cysteine and the closing phenylalanine or tryptophan. The order of the fields is J gene, D gene, clone size, V gene, CDR3 protein, CDR3 DNA. A D gene is named only where the DNA matches it firmly. Expanded clones are given a class, and other clones once, few, many or no size at all.

J gene: TRBJ2-7
D gene: .
clone size: .
V gene: TRBV20-1
CDR3 protein: CSARDAFYEQYF
CDR3 DNA: TGCAGTGCTAGGGACGCGTTCTACGAGCAGTACTTC

J gene: TRBJ2-1
D gene: .
clone size: many
V gene: TRBV7-2
CDR3 protein: CASSLGPGGTNEQFF
CDR3 DNA: TGTGCCAGCAGCTTAGGACCAGGTGGGACCAATGAGCAGTTCTTC

J gene: TRBJ2-1
D gene: .
clone size: .
V gene: TRBV5-1
CDR3 protein: CASRSQGVGGNEQFF
CDR3 DNA: TGCGCCAGCAGGTCACAGGGAGTCGGGGGCAATGAGCAGTTCTTC

J gene: TRBJ2-5
D gene: TRBD2
clone size: .
V gene: TRBV24-1
CDR3 protein: CATSGSGGQETQYF
CDR3 DNA: TGTGCCACCAGTGGTAGCGGGGGGCAAGAGACCCAGTACTTC

J gene: TRBJ2-7
D gene: .
clone size: few
V gene: TRBV20-1
CDR3 protein: CSADEQYF
CDR3 DNA: TGCAGTGCGGACGAGCAGTACTTC

J gene: TRBJ2-7
D gene: .
clone size: many
V gene: TRBV10-2
CDR3 protein: CASSESNRGGSEQYF
CDR3 DNA: TGCGCCAGCAGTGAGTCGAACAGGGGGGGAAGCGAGCAGTACTTC

J gene: TRBJ2-1
D gene: TRBD2
clone size: many
V gene: TRBV7-2
CDR3 protein: CASSPMTSGGAVNEQFF
CDR3 DNA: TGTGCCAGCAGCCCGATGACTAGCGGGGGGGCCGTCAATGAGCAGTTCTTC

J gene: TRBJ2-7
D gene: .
clone size: many
V gene: TRBV19
CDR3 protein: CASSVSIAAHYSYEQYF
CDR3 DNA: TGTGCCAGTAGTGTAAGTATAGCGGCACACTACTCCTACGAGCAGTACTTC

J gene: TRBJ1-5
D gene: .
clone size: .
V gene: TRBV20-1
CDR3 protein: CSARGQSAGAGNQPQHF
CDR3 DNA: TGCAGTGCTAGAGGTCAAAGCGCAGGGGCGGGCAATCAGCCCCAGCATTTT

J gene: TRBJ2-7
D gene: .
clone size: few
V gene: TRBV3-1
CDR3 protein: CASSHTKLYEQYF
CDR3 DNA: TGTGCCAGCAGCCATACAAAGTTATACGAGCAGTACTTC

J gene: TRBJ2-7
D gene: .
clone size: many
V gene: TRBV7-3
CDR3 protein: CASSLNPGGSYEQYF
CDR3 DNA: TGTGCCAGCAGCTTAAACCCCGGGGGCTCCTACGAGCAGTACTTC

J gene: TRBJ2-5
D gene: .
clone size: many
V gene: TRBV7-6
CDR3 protein: CASSLVWEETQYF
CDR3 DNA: TGTGCCAGCAGCTTAGTGTGGGAAGAGACCCAGTACTTC

J gene: TRBJ2-1
D gene: TRBD1
clone size: few
V gene: TRBV29-1
CDR3 protein: CSVDGQGVWDEQFF
CDR3 DNA: TGCAGCGTTGACGGGCAGGGGGTTTGGGATGAGCAGTTCTTC

J gene: TRBJ1-5
D gene: .
clone size: many
V gene: TRBV10-3
CDR3 protein: CAIAAVGNQPQHF
CDR3 DNA: TGTGCCATCGCGGCAGTTGGCAATCAGCCCCAGCATTTT

J gene: TRBJ2-5
D gene: .
clone size: few
V gene: TRBV20-1
CDR3 protein: CSARKGARETQYF
CDR3 DNA: TGCAGTGCTAGAAAAGGAGCTCGGGAGACCCAGTACTTC

J gene: TRBJ2-3
D gene: .
clone size: many
V gene: TRBV7-3
CDR3 protein: CASSLAAVGTPGTDTQYF
CDR3 DNA: TGTGCCAGCAGCTTAGCGGCGGTCGGTACCCCCGGGACAGATACGCAGTATTTT

J gene: TRBJ2-7
D gene: TRBD2
clone size: many
V gene: TRBV18
CDR3 protein: CASSPSGYDAGTSGQGSYEQYF
CDR3 DNA: TGTGCCAGCTCACCATCGGGCTACGATGCCGGGACTAGCGGCCAAGGCTCCTACGAGCAGTACTTC

J gene: TRBJ1-2
D gene: .
clone size: many
V gene: TRBV7-9
CDR3 protein: CASSPGIYGYTF
CDR3 DNA: TGTGCCAGCAGCCCGGGAATCTATGGCTACACCTTC

J gene: TRBJ2-1
D gene: TRBD2
clone size: .
V gene: TRBV7-2
CDR3 protein: CASPKEPGLAEYNEQFF
CDR3 DNA: TGTGCCAGCCCCAAAGAACCGGGACTAGCGGAATACAATGAGCAGTTCTTC

J gene: TRBJ2-7
D gene: TRBD1
clone size: few
V gene: TRBV29-1
CDR3 protein: CSVDGQGYEQYF
CDR3 DNA: TGCAGCGTTGACGGACAGGGGTACGAGCAGTACTTC

J gene: TRBJ2-3
D gene: .
clone size: .
V gene: TRBV7-2
CDR3 protein: CASSLAGGQTDTQYF
CDR3 DNA: TGTGCCAGCAGCTTAGCGGGGGGGCAGACAGATACGCAGTATTTT

J gene: TRBJ1-6
D gene: .
clone size: many
V gene: TRBV7-9
CDR3 protein: CASSTSRGVWAPLHF
CDR3 DNA: TGTGCCAGCAGCACCAGTCGTGGGGTTTGGGCACCCCTCCACTTT

J gene: TRBJ1-4
D gene: TRBD1
clone size: .
V gene: TRBV5-1
CDR3 protein: CASSFGRDRVNEKLFF
CDR3 DNA: TGCGCCAGCAGCTTTGGCCGGGACAGGGTTAATGAAAAACTGTTTTTT

J gene: TRBJ2-3
D gene: TRBD2
clone size: few
V gene: TRBV3-1
CDR3 protein: CASSQHPGLALEQYF
CDR3 DNA: TGTGCCAGCAGCCAACACCCGGGACTAGCTTTAGAGCAGTATTTT

J gene: TRBJ1-1
D gene: .
clone size: many
V gene: TRBV28
CDR3 protein: CASSAPWPLSTEAFF
CDR3 DNA: TGTGCCAGCAGCGCCCCATGGCCCCTTTCAACTGAAGCTTTCTTT

J gene: TRBJ2-5
D gene: TRBD2
clone size: many
V gene: TRBV20-1
CDR3 protein: CSAAGTSGETQYF
CDR3 DNA: TGCAGTGCTGCCGGGACTAGCGGAGAGACCCAGTACTTC

J gene: TRBJ1-1
D gene: TRBD1
clone size: many
V gene: TRBV28
CDR3 protein: CASSSPGQGFTEAFF
CDR3 DNA: TGTGCCAGCAGTAGTCCGGGACAGGGCTTCACTGAAGCTTTCTTT

J gene: TRBJ1-2
D gene: .
clone size: many
V gene: TRBV7-2
CDR3 protein: CASSFPGRASSNYGYTF
CDR3 DNA: TGTGCCAGCAGCTTTCCGGGACGAGCAAGCTCTAACTATGGCTACACCTTC

J gene: TRBJ1-2
D gene: .
clone size: many
V gene: TRBV25-1
CDR3 protein: CASSVTTGPHYGYTF
CDR3 DNA: TGTGCCAGCAGTGTCACCACGGGACCGCACTATGGCTACACCTTC

J gene: TRBJ2-7
D gene: TRBD1
clone size: few
V gene: TRBV10-3
CDR3 protein: CAISEPTGVPTTYEQYF
CDR3 DNA: TGTGCCATCAGTGAGCCGACAGGGGTCCCCACAACCTACGAGCAGTACTTC

J gene: TRBJ2-3
D gene: TRBD2
clone size: many
V gene: TRBV20-1
CDR3 protein: CSASPRAGGRADTQYF
CDR3 DNA: TGCAGTGCTAGCCCAAGAGCGGGGGGGCGAGCAGATACGCAGTATTTT

J gene: TRBJ2-2
D gene: TRBD2
clone size: few
V gene: TRBV20-1
CDR3 protein: CSAGLAADTGELFF
CDR3 DNA: TGCAGTGCGGGACTAGCCGCCGACACCGGGGAGCTGTTTTTT

J gene: TRBJ2-6
D gene: TRBD1
clone size: many
V gene: TRBV2
CDR3 protein: CASSEWTGFTNVLTF
CDR3 DNA: TGTGCCAGCAGTGAATGGACAGGGTTTACCAACGTCCTGACTTTC

J gene: TRBJ1-1
D gene: .
clone size: many
V gene: TRBV11-2
CDR3 protein: CASRTIGRLNTEAFF
CDR3 DNA: TGTGCCAGCAGAACCATAGGGCGGTTGAACACTGAAGCTTTCTTT

J gene: TRBJ1-1
D gene: .
clone size: many
V gene: TRBV7-2
CDR3 protein: CASSLDTGANTEAFF
CDR3 DNA: TGTGCCAGCAGCTTAGACACCGGGGCGAACACTGAAGCTTTCTTT

J gene: TRBJ2-3
D gene: TRBD2
clone size: many
V gene: TRBV12-3/TRBV12-4
CDR3 protein: CASSFAGGSTDTQYF
CDR3 DNA: TGTGCCAGCAGTTTTGCGGGGGGCAGCACAGATACGCAGTATTTT

J gene: TRBJ2-7
D gene: TRBD1
clone size: many
V gene: TRBV7-2
CDR3 protein: CASSFKTGVGEQYF
CDR3 DNA: TGTGCCAGCAGCTTCAAAACAGGGGTAGGGGAGCAGTACTTC

J gene: TRBJ1-2
D gene: .
clone size: many
V gene: TRBV19
CDR3 protein: CASSVQGRDGYTF
CDR3 DNA: TGTGCCAGTAGTGTACAGGGTAGGGATGGCTACACCTTC

J gene: TRBJ2-5
D gene: TRBD1
clone size: many
V gene: TRBV20-1
CDR3 protein: CSAGYRGEETQYF
CDR3 DNA: TGCAGTGCTGGGTACAGGGGGGAAGAGACCCAGTACTTC

J gene: TRBJ2-7
D gene: .
clone size: few
V gene: TRBV15
CDR3 protein: CATSREGGPMTGGRHEQYF
CDR3 DNA: TGTGCCACCAGCAGAGAGGGTGGTCCGATGACGGGCGGGCGACACGAGCAGTACTTC

J gene: TRBJ2-5
D gene: TRBD2
clone size: many
V gene: TRBV4-1
CDR3 protein: CASSQPGLRETQYF
CDR3 DNA: TGCGCCAGCAGCCAGCCGGGACTACGAGAGACCCAGTACTTC

J gene: TRBJ2-1
D gene: TRBD2
clone size: few
V gene: TRBV30
CDR3 protein: CAWRSKRGGLKHNEQFF
CDR3 DNA: TGTGCCTGGAGAAGTAAGCGGGGGGGCTTGAAACACAATGAGCAGTTCTTC